This TCR beta chain was recovered during a study of shared clonotypes between healthy human individuals. Broader study findings: What rarefaction showed was incomplete sorted-subset sequencing despite large depth. An effect of sequencing depth on clonotype sharing among donors was expected.

Sequencing used immunoSEQ multiplex PCR; TCRdb keeps in-frame clones, though not all of them. The table lists hundreds of thousands of clones, around 72% of them singletons, with approximately 1.8% in the top ten. In the case of this clone: Its antigen is currently unknown.

Germline V gene lookup returns CDR1 MDHEN and CDR2 SYDVKM. The CDR3 loop spans 15 amino acids. Trimming removed 8 bases from V and 0 bases from J, with 13 bases in between. The rearrangement joins TRBV28 to TRBJ1-4; D gene uncertain. This clonotype was sampled from a woman aged 25 to 39 in good health. Sequencing used memory CD4+ T cells sorted from blood. The subset here: CD45RA-negative fraction. CDR3 sequence (DNA): TGTGCCAGCTCCACGAGTGGTGCAACTAATGAAAAACTGTTTTTT. The encoded protein is CASSTSGATNEKLFF.